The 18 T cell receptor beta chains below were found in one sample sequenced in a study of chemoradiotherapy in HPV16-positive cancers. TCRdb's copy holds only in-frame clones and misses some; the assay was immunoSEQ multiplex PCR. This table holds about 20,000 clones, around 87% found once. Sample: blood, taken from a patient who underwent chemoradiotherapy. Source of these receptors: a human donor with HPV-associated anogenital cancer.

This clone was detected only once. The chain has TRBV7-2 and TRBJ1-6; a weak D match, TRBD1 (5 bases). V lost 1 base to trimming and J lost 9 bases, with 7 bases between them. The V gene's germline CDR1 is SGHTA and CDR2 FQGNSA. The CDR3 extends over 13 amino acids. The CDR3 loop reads CASSLVGGSPLHF. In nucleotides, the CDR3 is TGTGCCAGCAGCTTAGTGGGGGGTTCACCCCTCCACTTT.

CDR3 coding DNA: TGCGCCAGCAGCCAAGATCGGTATGAGACCCAGTACTTC. The encoded protein is CASSQDRYETQYF. V usage is TRBV4-3 and J usage is TRBJ2-5; unclear D gene. CDR3 length equals 13 residues. V was trimmed by 0 bases and J by 5 bases, leaving 7 bases between them. The V gene's germline CDR1 is LGHNA and CDR2 YSLEER.

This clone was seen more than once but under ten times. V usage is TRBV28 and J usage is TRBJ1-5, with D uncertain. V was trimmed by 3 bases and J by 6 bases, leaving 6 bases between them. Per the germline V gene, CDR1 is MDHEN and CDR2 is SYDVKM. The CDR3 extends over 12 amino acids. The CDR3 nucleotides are TGTGCCAGCAGTTTGAATTTTCAGCCCCAGCATTTT. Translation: CASSLNFQPQHF. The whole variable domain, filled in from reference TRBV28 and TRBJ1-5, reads DVKVTQSSRYLVKRTGEKVFLECVQDMDHENMFWYRQDPGLGLRLIYFSYDVKMKEKGDIPEGYSVSREKKERFSLILESASTNQTSMYLCASSLNFQPQHFGDGTRLSIL.

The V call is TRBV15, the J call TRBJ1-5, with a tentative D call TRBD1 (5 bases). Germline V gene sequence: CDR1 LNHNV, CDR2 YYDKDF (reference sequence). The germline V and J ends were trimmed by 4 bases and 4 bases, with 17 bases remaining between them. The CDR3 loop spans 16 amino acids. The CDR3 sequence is CATSINSPGGNQPQHF. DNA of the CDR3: TGTGCCACCAGCATTAATTCCCCTGGGGGGAATCAGCCCCAGCATTTT.

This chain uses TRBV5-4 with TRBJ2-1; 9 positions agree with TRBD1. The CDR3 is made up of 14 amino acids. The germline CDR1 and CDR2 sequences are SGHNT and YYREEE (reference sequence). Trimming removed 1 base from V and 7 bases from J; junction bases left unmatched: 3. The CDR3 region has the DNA TGTGCCAGCAGCTTGAGGACAGGGGTGAATGAGCAGTTCTTC. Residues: CASSLRTGVNEQFF.

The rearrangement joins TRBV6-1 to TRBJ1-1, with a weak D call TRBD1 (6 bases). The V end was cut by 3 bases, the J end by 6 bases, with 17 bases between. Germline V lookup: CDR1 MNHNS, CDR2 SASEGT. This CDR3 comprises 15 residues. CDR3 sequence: CASSDKGGRHAEAFF. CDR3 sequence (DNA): TGTGCCAGCAGTGATAAGGGGGGCCGTCACGCTGAAGCTTTCTTT.

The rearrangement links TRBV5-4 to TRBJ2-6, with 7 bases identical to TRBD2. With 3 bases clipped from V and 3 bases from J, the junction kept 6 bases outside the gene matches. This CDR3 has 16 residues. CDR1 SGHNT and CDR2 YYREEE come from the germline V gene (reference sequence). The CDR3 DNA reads TGTGCCAGCAGCTCCTCCGGGAGGTTTGGGGCCAACGTCCTGACTTTC. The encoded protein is CASSSSGRFGANVLTF.

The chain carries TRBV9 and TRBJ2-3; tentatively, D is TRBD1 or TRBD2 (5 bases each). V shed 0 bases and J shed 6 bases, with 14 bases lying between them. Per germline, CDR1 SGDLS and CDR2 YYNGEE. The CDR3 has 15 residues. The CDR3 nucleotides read TGTGCCAGCAGCGTAGTGGACACGAAGCGGGATACGCAGTATTTT. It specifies CASSVVDTKRDTQYF.

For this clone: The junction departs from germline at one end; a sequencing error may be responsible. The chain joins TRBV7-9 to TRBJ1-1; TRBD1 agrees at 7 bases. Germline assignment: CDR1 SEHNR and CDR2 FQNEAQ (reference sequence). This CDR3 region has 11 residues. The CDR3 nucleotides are TGTGCCAGCAGCTTAGGTCAGGGGGTAGTCTTT. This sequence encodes CASSLGQGVVF.

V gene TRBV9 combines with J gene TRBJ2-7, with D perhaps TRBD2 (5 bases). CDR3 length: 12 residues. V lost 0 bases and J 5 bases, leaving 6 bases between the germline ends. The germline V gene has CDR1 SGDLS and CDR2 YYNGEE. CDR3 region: CASSVAEDEQYF. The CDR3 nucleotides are TGTGCCAGCAGCGTAGCGGAGGACGAGCAGTACTTC.

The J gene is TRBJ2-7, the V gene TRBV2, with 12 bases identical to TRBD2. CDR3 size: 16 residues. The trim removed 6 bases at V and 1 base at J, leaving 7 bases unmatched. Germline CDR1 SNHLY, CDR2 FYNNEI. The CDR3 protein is CASRLAGGPGSYEQYF. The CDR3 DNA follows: TGTGCCAGCAGGCTAGCGGGGGGGCCAGGATCCTACGAGCAGTACTTC.

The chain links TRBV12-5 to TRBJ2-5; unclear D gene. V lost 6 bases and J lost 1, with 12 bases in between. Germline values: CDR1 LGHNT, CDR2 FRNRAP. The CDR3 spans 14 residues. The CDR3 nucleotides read TGTGCTAGTGGCTTATCAGGATCCCAAGAGACCCAGTACTTC. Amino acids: CASGLSGSQETQYF.

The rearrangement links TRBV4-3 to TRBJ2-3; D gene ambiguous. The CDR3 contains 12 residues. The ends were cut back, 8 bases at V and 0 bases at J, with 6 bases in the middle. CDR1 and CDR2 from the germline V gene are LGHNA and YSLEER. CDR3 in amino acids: CASGPSTDTQYF. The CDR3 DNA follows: TGCGCCAGCGGGCCTAGCACAGATACGCAGTATTTT.

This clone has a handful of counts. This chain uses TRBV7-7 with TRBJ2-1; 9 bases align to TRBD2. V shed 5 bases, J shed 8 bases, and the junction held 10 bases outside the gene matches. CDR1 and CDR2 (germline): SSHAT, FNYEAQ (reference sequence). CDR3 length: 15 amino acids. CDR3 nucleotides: TGTGCCAGCAGCAAGGGACTAGCCTACATTCATGAGCAGTTCTTC. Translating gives CASSKGLAYIHEQFF.

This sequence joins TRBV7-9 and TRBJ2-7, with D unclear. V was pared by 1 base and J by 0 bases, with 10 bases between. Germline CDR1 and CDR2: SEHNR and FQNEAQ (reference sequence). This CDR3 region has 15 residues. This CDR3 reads CASSLGADFSYEQYF. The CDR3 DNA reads TGTGCCAGCAGCTTAGGTGCAGACTTCTCCTACGAGCAGTACTTC.

CDR3 bases: TGTGCCAGCCAGCCCCAGGGGGATCAGCCCCAGCATTTT. Translated: CASQPQGDQPQHF. The chain recombines TRBV28 with TRBJ1-5, with 7 bases fitting TRBD1. The germline V gene encodes CDR1 MDHEN and CDR2 SYDVKM. Losses at the gene ends were 8 bases for V and 5 bases for J; bases not matched to a gene: 6. The CDR3 spans 13 residues.

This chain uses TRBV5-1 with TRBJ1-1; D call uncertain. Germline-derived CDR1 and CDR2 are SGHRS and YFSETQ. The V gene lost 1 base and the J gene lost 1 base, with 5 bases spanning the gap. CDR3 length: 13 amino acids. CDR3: CASSLNRNTEAFF. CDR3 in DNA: TGCGCCAGCAGCTTGAATCGGAACACTGAAGCTTTCTTT.

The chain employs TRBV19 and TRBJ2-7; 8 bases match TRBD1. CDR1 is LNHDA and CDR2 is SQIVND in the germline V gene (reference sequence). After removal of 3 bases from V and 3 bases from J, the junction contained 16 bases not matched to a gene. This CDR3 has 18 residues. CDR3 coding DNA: TGTGCCAGTAGTATGTGGGACAGGTGGACCTATCAAGTCTACGAGCAGTACTTC. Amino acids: CASSMWDRWTYQVYEQYF.